Included here is one T cell receptor beta chain sequence, with context. Its antigen remains unidentified. V was clipped by 1 base and J by 7 bases; unmatched bases: 10. Germline-derived CDR1 and CDR2 are MGHDK and SYGVNS. The CDR3 spans 15 residues. Profiled with immunoSEQ multiplex PCR; TCRdb holds only in-frame clones, not every one. The table lists 75,000 to 95,000 clones, roughly nine tenths of them singletons. The data were taken from a study of T cell responses to AZD1222 COVID-19 vaccine. Overall study results and limits: Seropositive AZD1222 recipients at baseline numbered only six or seven. Following two doses of AZD1222, Spike-specific TCR breadth and depth rose. There were repertoire samples only from the period after the peak T cell response. Vaccine-related CD4 TCRs covered spike, predominating at 160-218 and 743-854.

The sample in question was peripheral blood, obtained on day 0 of MenACWY control vaccination. The chain combines TRBV25-1 with TRBJ2-7; TRBD1 agrees at 7 bases. The receptor was derived from an adult in good health. The chain's CDR3 is CASSESKGAVLEQYF. In nucleotides, the CDR3 is TGTGCCAGCAGTGAATCAAAGGGGGCGGTCCTGGAGCAGTACTTC.